The 18 T cell receptor beta chains listed next were all sequenced from one sample in a study of identical twins. TCRdb processed the 5' RACE reads anew with MiXCR; each CDR3 protein has one entry. The table has under 300,000 distinct CDR3 sequences, about 6.7% seen once; the top ten hold approximately 15%. The same sample was also studied in work on T cells expressing NK-cell markers.

The specimen was CD8+ T cells sorted from blood. The receptors derive from a woman aged 18-29 years in good health.

This clonotype turned up a few times. V is TRBV10-2 and J is TRBJ2-5; D is perhaps TRBD1 (6 bases). The V end was cut by 9 bases, the J end by 2 bases, with 13 bases between. This CDR3 has 13 amino acids. Germline CDR1 WSHSY, CDR2 SAAADI. CDR3 nucleotide sequence: TGCGCCAGGTCAACAGGGCCTCAAGAGACCCAGTACTTC. This gives the protein CARSTGPQETQYF.

This clonotype showed up many times. The V gene is TRBV20-1, the J gene TRBJ2-4; no reliable D call. Germline-derived CDR1 and CDR2 are DFQATT and SNEGSKA (reference sequence). This CDR3 contains 16 residues. The germline V and J ends were trimmed by 1 base and 1 base, with 14 bases remaining between them. CDR3 amino acids: CSARVVWAEAKNIQYF. Here the CDR3 DNA reads TGCAGTGCTAGAGTGGTCTGGGCGGAGGCCAAAAACATTCAGTACTTC.

This clonotype came up many times. The genes are TRBV4-2 and TRBJ2-7, with D perhaps given as TRBD1 or TRBD2 (6 bases each). Deletions cut 0 bases from V and 0 bases from J, with 12 bases between. Germline values: CDR1 LGHNA, CDR2 YNFKEQ. CDR3 length equals 16 residues. DNA of the CDR3: TGTGCCAGCAGCCAAGATGCACGGGGGCCCTCCTACGAGCAGTACTTC. Translated: CASSQDARGPSYEQYF.

The rearrangement joins TRBV15 to TRBJ1-5; D is ambiguous. V was trimmed by 0 bases and J by 6 bases, leaving 9 bases between them. CDR1 and CDR2 from the germline V gene are LNHNV and YYDKDF (reference sequence). The CDR3 spans 14 residues. The CDR3 spells CATSRDRQFQPQHF. CDR3 sequence (DNA): TGTGCCACCAGCAGAGATCGACAATTTCAGCCCCAGCATTTT.

This clonotype came up a few times. This chain links TRBV11-2 with TRBJ2-2; 7 positions match TRBD2. CDR3 size: 15 residues. Per germline, CDR1 SGHAT and CDR2 FQNNGV. Trimming removed 3 bases from V and 7 bases from J; junction bases left unmatched: 8. DNA for the CDR3: TGTGCCAGCAGCTTCGGGGATCTAGCGGACGGGGAGCTGTTTTTT. Its protein product is CASSFGDLADGELFF.

Concerning this clonotype: The junction and the germline gene differ at one end; a read error may be behind it. The chain uses TRBV7-7 and TRBJ2-2, with 7 bases identical to TRBD1. Germline CDR1 reads SSHAT; CDR2 reads FNYEAQ (reference sequence). The CDR3 sequence is 15 residues long. The CDR3 DNA sequence: TGTGCTAGCAGCATGGGGACAGCGAACACCGGGGAGCTGTTTTTT. Amino acids: CASSMGTANTGELFF.

The chain carries TRBV13 and TRBJ1-2, with D perhaps TRBD1 (5 bases). Germline V gives CDR1 PRHDT, CDR2 FYEKMQ (reference sequence). V lost 2 bases, J lost 2 bases, and 9 bases lay in between. The CDR3 sequence is 14 residues long. The CDR3 sequence is CASSLRQHNYGYTF. CDR3 DNA: TGTGCCAGCAGCTTAAGACAGCACAACTATGGCTACACCTTC.

The sample holds a few counts of this clonotype. The rearrangement uses TRBV7-9 and TRBJ2-2; maybe TRBD1 (6 bases). V was trimmed by 5 bases and J by 5 bases, leaving 18 bases between them. CDR3 length: 16 residues. Per germline, CDR1 SEHNR and CDR2 FQNEAQ (reference sequence). CDR3 region: CASSPPTGQLTGELFF. CDR3 sequence (DNA): TGTGCCAGCAGCCCCCCGACCGGACAGCTAACCGGGGAGCTGTTTTTT.

Only a few counts were recorded for this clonotype. The V call is TRBV9, the J call TRBJ2-7, with 11 bases fitting TRBD1. CDR3 size: 15 residues. J lost 2 bases, V lost 0 bases, and 1 base had no gene match. Germline CDR1 reads SGDLS; CDR2 reads YYNGEE. The CDR3 loop reads CASSVEGQGAYEQYF. In nucleotides, the CDR3 is TGTGCCAGCAGCGTAGAGGGACAGGGGGCCTACGAGCAGTACTTC.

The rearrangement uses TRBV9 and TRBJ2-1; D might be TRBD1 or TRBD2, each matching 6 bases. The CDR3 has 15 amino acids. Between the trimmed V and J ends, which lost 2 bases and 5 bases, there was a span of 14 bases. Germline loops: CDR1 SGDLS, CDR2 YYNGEE. For the CDR3, the DNA is TGTGCCAGCAGCGTTACGGGGGCACCAAACAATGAGCAGTTCTTC. Protein sequence: CASSVTGAPNNEQFF.

The CDR3 region is CASSPPGGGANEQFF. CDR3 bases: TGTGCCAGCAGCCCCCCTGGCGGGGGGGCAAATGAGCAGTTCTTC. The rearrangement joins TRBV7-9 to TRBJ2-1, with 9 bases fitting TRBD2. After removal of 5 bases from V and 7 bases from J, the junction contained 9 bases not matched to a gene. Looked up from germline, CDR1 is SEHNR and CDR2 is FQNEAQ (reference sequence). The CDR3 loop spans 15 amino acids.

This clonotype was seen only a few times. This chain connects TRBV6-2 or TRBV6-3 to TRBJ1-6; D is uncertain. The CDR3 is 16 residues long. The germline V and J ends were trimmed by 0 bases and 0 bases, with 6 bases remaining between them. Germline V gene lookup returns CDR1 MNHEY and CDR2 SVGEGT. This chain's CDR3 is CASSYSAVSYNSPLHF. The CDR3, as DNA: TGTGCCAGCAGTTACTCAGCGGTCTCCTATAATTCACCCCTCCACTTT.

The V call is TRBV6-2 or TRBV6-3, the J call TRBJ2-3; D gene uncertain. The CDR3 is made up of 12 amino acids. Between the trimmed V and J ends, which lost 7 bases and 4 bases, there was a span of 9 bases. The germline CDR1 and CDR2 sequences are MNHEY and SVGEGT. CDR3 in DNA: TGTGCCAGCAAGAGAGGACCAGATACGCAGTATTTT. Protein sequence: CASKRGPDTQYF.

The table lists this clonotype with a few counts. The chain couples TRBV2 to TRBJ2-1, with 10 bases matching TRBD2. The CDR3 has 14 residues. The ends lost 6 bases at V and 3 bases at J; junction bases unmatched: 2. Germline CDR1 reads SNHLY; CDR2 reads FYNNEI. CDR3 sequence reads: CASSKRGGYNEQFF. The CDR3 DNA reads TGTGCCAGCAGCAAGCGGGGGGGCTACAATGAGCAGTTCTTC.

V is TRBV12-3 or TRBV12-4 and J is TRBJ1-4; D ambiguous. V lost 2 bases and J lost 8, with 3 bases in between. CDR3 size: 11 residues. CDR3 in DNA: TGTGCCAGCAGTTTACAGGAAAAACTGTTTTTT. It yields the protein CASSLQEKLFF.

The sample holds a few counts of this clonotype. The chain has TRBV6-6 and TRBJ1-1; D is uncertain. The ends were cut back, 5 bases at V and 8 bases at J, with 12 bases in the middle. Germline loops: CDR1 MNHNY, CDR2 SVGAGI (reference sequence). The CDR3 consists of 12 residues. For the CDR3, the DNA is TGTGCCAGCAGTCCCCCTGGTGGGGAAGCTTTCTTT. Amino acid sequence: CASSPPGGEAFF.

In its sample, this clonotype was seen a few times. The V gene is TRBV2, the J gene TRBJ2-6, with D perhaps TRBD1 (5 bases). Germline lookup yields CDR1 SNHLY and CDR2 FYNNEI. CDR3 length: 17 amino acids. Trimming removed 4 bases from V and 2 bases from J, with 15 bases in between. For the CDR3, the DNA is TGTGCCAGCAGTGTTCGGACATCGCTACCTGGGGCCAACGTCCTGACTTTC. Translated: CASSVRTSLPGANVLTF.

The chain couples TRBV29-1 to TRBJ2-3; 8 nucleotides align to TRBD1. CDR1 and CDR2 from the germline V gene are SQVTM and ANQGSEA. This CDR3 has 13 amino acids. The V gene end was trimmed by 6 bases and the J gene end by 2 bases; junction bases not matched to a gene: 4. The DNA of the CDR3 is TGCAGCGTATGGACAGGGCTCACAGATACGCAGTATTTT. Amino acids: CSVWTGLTDTQYF.